This is a list of T cell receptor beta chains from one sample in a study of T cells in Graves' hyperthyroidism and ophthalmopathy. TCRdb re-analysed the multiplex PCR reads in MiXCR, keeping a single row per CDR3 protein. This repertoire shows 400,000 to 500,000 distinct CDR3 sequences, approximately 13% found once; its top ten account for 5.3%. The specimen sequenced was blood. The receptors come from a woman aged 18-29 years with Graves' hyperthyroidism. Both conserved end residues are part of each CDR3. A D gene is named only where the DNA matches it firmly. Only part of the rows carry a size: once, few, many, or a class if the clone is expanded.

V gene	D gene	J gene	clone size	CDR3 DNA	CDR3 protein
TRBV20-1	-	TRBJ2-3	many	TGCAGTGCTAGGAGTCGGGCGGTCCAGGATACGCAGTATTTT	CSARSRAVQDTQYF
TRBV19	-	TRBJ1-5	-	TGTGCCAGTAGTATCGGGGGCAATCAGCCCCAGCATTTT	CASSIGGNQPQHF
TRBV14	-	TRBJ1-1	-	TGTGCCAGCAGCCAAGAAAGATTTTCGGGGACGAACACTGAAGCTTTCTTT	CASSQERFSGTNTEAFF
TRBV6-2/TRBV6-3	-	TRBJ1-2	many	TGTGCCAGCAGTTACACCCTCACAGGCGAAGTTAACTATGGCTACACCTTC	CASSYTLTGEVNYGYTF
TRBV5-1	-	TRBJ1-6	many	TGCGCCAGCAGCTTGGAGCCGAACACAATCAGAAATTCACCCCTCCACTTT	CASSLEPNTIRNSPLHF
TRBV3-1	TRBD1	TRBJ1-5	-	TGTGCCAGCAGCCAACATCCGGGACAGCTGAATCAGCCCCAGCATTTT	CASSQHPGQLNQPQHF
TRBV7-2	TRBD1	TRBJ1-3	-	TGTGCCAGCAGCCCCCGTCCCGGGACAGGGAACTCTGGAAACACCATATATTTT	CASSPRPGTGNSGNTIYF
TRBV7-2	TRBD1	TRBJ1-1	many	TGTGCCAGCAGCTTAGCACAAACCGGGACAGGGAAAACTGAAGCTTTCTTT	CASSLAQTGTGKTEAFF
TRBV28	-	TRBJ1-2	many	TGTGCCAGCAGTTTGGGAGGGTCTGAAGGCTACACCTTC	CASSLGGSEGYTF
TRBV28	TRBD2	TRBJ2-1	many	TGTGCCAGCAGTGCCAGACTAGCGGGAGGGGGCAATGAGCAGTTCTTC	CASSARLAGGGNEQFF
TRBV16	TRBD2	TRBJ2-1	few	TGTGCCAGCAGCCAATTGGGGCTAGCGGGAGAAAGCGAGCAGTTCTTC	CASSQLGLAGESEQFF
TRBV3-1	-	TRBJ2-7	many	TGTGCCAGCAGCCCCACCAAGAACTCCTACGAGCAGTACTTC	CASSPTKNSYEQYF
TRBV25-1	TRBD1	TRBJ1-1	many	TGTGCCAGCAGTGAATTGGGGGACAGGGGCGGTGAAGCTTTCTTT	CASSELGDRGGEAFF
TRBV28	-	TRBJ1-6	many	TGTGCCAGCAGTTTATCCTGGGGGGGGGTGATACCCCTCCACTTT	CASSLSWGGVIPLHF